This is a list of T cell receptor beta chains from one sample in a study of vaccination effects on CD4 cells after COVID-19. Clones were sequenced by immunoSEQ multiplex PCR, and TCRdb holds only the in-frame ones, with some missing. Of about 24,000 clones listed, around 76% are singletons. Their antigen targets remain unknown. This specimen was CD4+ T cells from PBMCs cultured with SARS-CoV-2 spike peptides, taken before COVID-19 vaccination. These receptors were collected from a human donor who had a prior SARS-CoV-2 infection. CDR3s include the opening cysteine and the closing phenylalanine or tryptophan. A D gene is named only where the DNA matches it firmly. Expanded clones get a size class; other rows say once, few or many, or leave the size out.

D gene	V gene	J gene	clone size	CDR3 DNA	CDR3 protein
NA	TRBV4-1	TRBJ1-1	once	TGCGCCACCCACGTTGGGGGGAACACTGAAGCTTTCTTT	CATHVGGNTEAFF
NA	TRBV7-3	TRBJ1-2	NA	TGTGCCAGCAGCTTAGACGGCCATGGCTACACCTTC	CASSLDGHGYTF
NA	TRBV2	TRBJ1-2	NA	TGTGCCAGCAGTGAGGGTGGGAGGGGTGGCTACACCTTC	CASSEGGRGGYTF
NA	TRBV19	TRBJ1-6	NA	TGTGCCAGTAGTATAAGGCCAGGAGATAATTCACCCCTCCACTTT	CASSIRPGDNSPLHF
NA	TRBV19	TRBJ2-5	NA	TGTGCCAGTAGACAACAGGGAGGGAGAGAGACCCAGTACTTC	CASRQQGGRETQYF
NA	TRBV7-3	TRBJ2-1	NA	TGTGCCAGCAGCTTATCTACGGGTGTATACAATGAGCAGTTCTTC	CASSLSTGVYNEQFF
TRBD2	TRBV5-4	TRBJ2-5	NA	TGTGCCAGCAGCACTAGCGGGGGGGAAGAGACCCAGTACTTC	CASSTSGGEETQYF
TRBD2	TRBV15	TRBJ2-7	NA	TGTGCCACCAGCCGCGGGGGGAGCTCCTACGAGCAGTACTTC	CATSRGGSSYEQYF
NA	TRBV2	TRBJ1-1	NA	TGTGCCAGCAGTGAAGACGGGTCTATCACTGAAGCTTTCTTT	CASSEDGSITEAFF
NA	TRBV5-4	TRBJ2-7	NA	TGTGCCAGCAGCCGGACCACCGGGACAAACTACAACGAGCAGTACTTC	CASSRTTGTNYNEQYF
NA	TRBV7-2	TRBJ2-2	NA	TGTGCCAGCAGCTCCAGGGGTAACACCGGGGAGCTGTTTTTT	CASSSRGNTGELFF
TRBD1	TRBV5-1	TRBJ2-7	NA	TGCGCCAGCAACATACAGGGGGCAAACGAGCAGTACTTC	CASNIQGANEQYF
NA	TRBV6-5	TRBJ2-3	NA	TGTGCCAGCGGCTATTCTGGTTACACAGATACGCAGTATTTT	CASGYSGYTDTQYF
NA	TRBV7-3	TRBJ1-1	NA	TGTGCCAGCAGCTTAAGCGGTATGCGGGACGAAGCTTTCTTT	CASSLSGMRDEAFF
NA	TRBV10-3	TRBJ1-1	few	TGTGCCATAAGTGAGGTCGCCGGGAACACTGAAGCTTTCTTT	CAISEVAGNTEAFF
NA	TRBV7-6	TRBJ2-2	NA	TGTGCCAGCAGCTTTGGCCCTCTCGGGGGGAACACCGGGGAGCTGTTTTTT	CASSFGPLGGNTGELFF
TRBD1	TRBV6-6	TRBJ2-2	few	TGTGCCAGCAGTTACTTTGGCGGACAGGGTTCGAGGGAGCTGTTTTTT	CASSYFGGQGSRELFF
NA	TRBV7-8	TRBJ2-7	NA	TGTGCCAGCAGCTCAGGGACTTTCGCCTACGAGCAGTACTTC	CASSSGTFAYEQYF
NA	TRBV5-8	TRBJ1-1	NA	TGTGCCAGCAGCTTGTCGGGAATCGGGGCTTTCTTT	CASSLSGIGAFF
NA	TRBV19	TRBJ1-3	few	TGTGCCAGTAGTAATACAGGGAGCTCTGGAAACACCATATATTTT	CASSNTGSSGNTIYF
TRBD2	TRBV27	TRBJ2-3	NA	TGTGCCAGCAGTTCCTCCCTCACTAGCGGGGGGCACCCTAGCACAGATACGCAGTATTTT	CASSSSLTSGGHPSTDTQYF
NA	TRBV2	TRBJ1-4	NA	TGTGCCAGCAGTTGGGGTCAGGGTAATGAAAAACTGTTTTTT	CASSWGQGNEKLFF
TRBD2	TRBV9	TRBJ2-1	NA	TGTGCCAGCAGCGTACTCCAAACTAGCGGCCTCTCCTACAATGAGCAGTTCTTC	CASSVLQTSGLSYNEQFF
TRBD1	TRBV12-3/TRBV12-4	TRBJ2-4	NA	TGTGCCAGCAGTTTAGGACAGGGTGTCATTCAGTACTTC	CASSLGQGVIQYF
TRBD2	TRBV24-1	TRBJ2-3	NA	TGTGCCACCAGTGATTCTAGCGGGAGGGAACTATTATCCACAGATACGCAGTATTTT	CATSDSSGRELLSTDTQYF
TRBD1	TRBV3-1/TRBV3-2	TRBJ2-7	NA	TGTGCCAGCAGCCCGACAGGGACCCACGAGCAGTACTTC	CASSPTGTHEQYF
TRBD2	TRBV6-2/TRBV6-3	TRBJ2-7	NA	TGTGCCAGCACCCCTAGTTCTATGACTAGCCTAACCTACGAGCAGTACTTC	CASTPSSMTSLTYEQYF
TRBD1	TRBV6-5	TRBJ1-2	NA	TGTGCCAGCAAACCGACAGGGTCCTATGGCTACACCTTC	CASKPTGSYGYTF
TRBD1	TRBV6-4	TRBJ1-2	NA	TGTGCCAGCAGTGAGCGACCGGGACAGGGGGCTCAAGGCTACACCTTC	CASSERPGQGAQGYTF
TRBD1	TRBV4-2	TRBJ1-5	few	TGTGCCAGCAGCCAAGATCTGGGGACAGGGGAAGGGCAGCCCCAGCATTTT	CASSQDLGTGEGQPQHF
TRBD2	TRBV30	TRBJ2-7	NA	TGTGCCTGGAGTGCAAGGACTAGCGGCCCTCCCTACGAGCAGTACTTC	CAWSARTSGPPYEQYF
NA	TRBV2	TRBJ2-2	NA	TGTGCCAGCAGTGAACTGCGGGCGAACACCGGGGAGCTGTTTTTT	CASSELRANTGELFF
TRBD2	TRBV24-1	TRBJ2-1	NA	TGTGCCACCAGTGATTTGCGGGAGGCCTACAATGAGCAGTTCTTC	CATSDLREAYNEQFF
NA	TRBV5-4	TRBJ1-2	NA	TGTGCCAGCAGCTTGGTAGCGCCGGACTATGGCTACACCTTC	CASSLVAPDYGYTF
NA	TRBV5-1	TRBJ2-7	NA	TGCGCCAGCAGCTTGACAGGCCTCCCGCGCGAGCAGTACTTC	CASSLTGLPREQYF
NA	TRBV5-1	TRBJ1-6	few	TGCGCCAGCAGTACACAGGGTTTGGCTAATTCACCCCTCCACTTT	CASSTQGLANSPLHF
NA	TRBV25-1	TRBJ1-1	once	TGTGCCAGCAGTGAATTAGGTAGGGGTGAGTCAAACACTGAAGCTTTCTTT	CASSELGRGESNTEAFF
TRBD2	TRBV3-1/TRBV3-2	TRBJ2-3	NA	TGTGCCAGCAGCCCGTGGGCCGGGACTAGCGGGGTGGTGCAGTATTTT	CASSPWAGTSGVVQYF
NA	TRBV2	TRBJ2-5	NA	TGTGCCAGCAGGAAGGGGGGGGGAGGACAAGAGACCCAGTACTTC	CASRKGGGGQETQYF
TRBD1	TRBV19	TRBJ1-5	NA	TGTGCCAGTAGCCGACAGGGAGGGTATAGCAATCAGCCCCAGCATTTT	CASSRQGGYSNQPQHF
TRBD2	TRBV9	TRBJ2-2	NA	TGTGCCAGCAGCGTAGATCTGGGGAGGGGCACCGGGGAGCTGTTTTTT	CASSVDLGRGTGELFF
NA	TRBV6-5	TRBJ1-6	NA	TGTGCCAGCAGTTATGGGGCGAAGTCACCCCTCCACTTT	CASSYGAKSPLHF
NA	TRBV19	TRBJ2-1	few	TGTGCCAGTAGTATTGGGGGTGTAGTCGGTCACAATGAGCAGTTCTTC	CASSIGGVVGHNEQFF
TRBD1	TRBV7-9	TRBJ1-3	NA	TGTGCCAGCAGCCCTCGGGGACAGGGAACGGGTGGAAACACCATATATTTT	CASSPRGQGTGGNTIYF
TRBD2	TRBV7-3	TRBJ2-3	NA	TGTGCCAGCAGCTTAGGAACTAGCGGGACGCAGTATTTT	CASSLGTSGTQYF
TRBD1	TRBV2	TRBJ1-6	NA	TGTGCCAGCAGTGGAGGGACAGGGGGCGGTTATTCACCCCTCCACTTT	CASSGGTGGGYSPLHF
NA	TRBV4-2	TRBJ2-7	NA	TGTGCCAGCAGCCAAGATCAGTACCGGCGGACCGAGCAGTACTTC	CASSQDQYRRTEQYF
NA	TRBV19	TRBJ2-3	NA	TGTGCCAGTAGTGGCAGGGGTGTGGGTACGCAGTATTTT	CASSGRGVGTQYF
TRBD1	TRBV5-1	TRBJ1-2	NA	TGCGCCAGCAGCCTTCCGGGACAGATATATGGCTACACCTTC	CASSLPGQIYGYTF
NA	TRBV7-9	TRBJ2-7	once	TGTGCCAGCAGCTCGGTGGGGGGGCCGGTATACGAGCAGTACTTC	CASSSVGGPVYEQYF
NA	TRBV2	TRBJ2-1	NA	TGTGCCAGCAGTGAAGCGGGGTGGGGCAATGAGCAGTTCTTC	CASSEAGWGNEQFF
TRBD2	TRBV7-7	TRBJ2-5	NA	TGTGCTAGCAGCTTAGCGGGGGACATCTCGACCATAGAGACCCAGTACTTC	CASSLAGDISTIETQYF
TRBD2	TRBV18	TRBJ2-1	NA	TGTGCCAGCTCACCGAGCGCCGGGAGGCCCCCCAATGAGCAGTTCTTC	CASSPSAGRPPNEQFF
NA	TRBV6-5	TRBJ2-2	NA	TGTGCCACACGAAGGAGCCCATCGAACACCGGGGAGCTGTTTTTT	CATRRSPSNTGELFF